This TCR beta chain was profiled in a study of blood T cell repertoires in COVID-19. Per germline, CDR1 ENHRY and CDR2 SYGVKD. V lost 7 bases, J lost 2 bases, and 13 bases lay in between. The CDR3 is made up of 14 amino acids. Sequencing used immunoSEQ multiplex PCR; TCRdb keeps in-frame clones, though not all of them. The sample shows about 70,000 clones, around nine tenths of them seen only once. The chain is built from TRBV10-3 and TRBJ2-3; D is ambiguous. This clonotype was sampled from a woman under 30 with acute or convalescent COVID-19. The specimen sequenced was peripheral blood. The CDR3 loop is CAIKLDPNTDTQYF. The CDR3 bases are TGTGCCATCAAGCTAGACCCAAACACAGATACGCAGTATTTT.